A selection of T cell receptor beta chains follows, all from one sample in a study of cytomegalovirus exposure and HLA in healthy donors. Profiling relied on immunoSEQ multiplex PCR, and the TCRdb table lists in-frame clones only, not all of them. The data contain under 150,000 clones, under 90% of them singletons. Sequences were obtained from PBMCs. The origin of the receptors is a woman aged 35 to 49 in good health and CMV-seronegative. Both conserved end residues are part of each CDR3. D genes are given only for firm matches. Rows may omit the clone size; those that give it use once, few, many or a size class.

j_call | clone_size | v_call | d_call | cdr3_aa | cdr3_nt
TRBJ1-2 | NA | TRBV5-6 | TRBD1 | CASSSLRDRTFYGYTF | TGTGCCAGCTCCTCGCTCCGGGACAGGACTTTCTATGGCTACACCTTC
TRBJ1-1 | NA | TRBV6-5 | NA | CASSRPDSRTEAFF | TGTGCCAGCAGTCGGCCCGACAGTCGGACTGAAGCTTTCTTT
TRBJ2-5 | NA | TRBV19 | TRBD2 | CASSMDTSGEGETQYF | TGTGCCAGTAGTATGGACACTAGCGGAGAGGGGGAGACCCAGTACTTC
TRBJ1-1 | NA | TRBV4-2 | NA | CASSQEDTYTEAFF | TGTGCCAGCAGCCAAGAGGACACTTACACTGAAGCTTTCTTT
TRBJ2-2 | NA | TRBV9 | NA | CASSSGQTGELFF | TGTGCCAGCAGCTCCGGACAGACCGGGGAGCTGTTTTTT
TRBJ2-1 | NA | TRBV4-1 | NA | CASSQVSIPPYNEQFF | TGCGCCAGCAGCCAAGTGAGCATCCCCCCCTACAATGAGCAGTTCTTC
TRBJ1-2 | few | TRBV28 | NA | CASSPGAQNYGYTF | TGTGCCAGCAGTCCAGGGGCACAAAACTATGGCTACACCTTC
TRBJ2-2 | NA | TRBV6-1 | NA | CASSENRAETGELFF | TGTGCCAGCAGTGAAAACAGGGCGGAGACCGGGGAGCTGTTTTTT
TRBJ2-1 | NA | TRBV2 | TRBD2 | CASSAERGNEQFF | TGTGCCAGCAGTGCAGAGCGGGGCAATGAGCAGTTCTTC
TRBJ2-1 | NA | TRBV7-9 | TRBD2 | CASSLVAGGSSEQFF | TGTGCCAGCAGCTTAGTAGCGGGAGGATCGAGCGAGCAGTTCTTC
TRBJ2-5 | NA | TRBV7-8 | NA | CASSLQETQYF | TGTGCCAGCAGCCTCCAAGAGACCCAGTACTTC
TRBJ2-7 | NA | TRBV7-2 | TRBD2 | CASTPTSGSSGEQYF | TGTGCCAGTACCCCGACTAGCGGGTCCTCGGGAGAGCAGTACTTC
TRBJ2-5 | once | TRBV6-6 | TRBD1 | CASRGGQGGLETQYF | TGTGCCAGCAGGGGGGGACAGGGGGGGCTAGAGACCCAGTACTTC
TRBJ2-7 | NA | TRBV11-1 | TRBD2 | CASTLAGGYEQYF | TGTGCCAGCACCTTAGCGGGAGGATACGAGCAGTACTTC
TRBJ2-7 | NA | TRBV10-3 | NA | CAISEGGGNYEQYF | TGTGCCATCAGTGAAGGGGGAGGGAACTACGAGCAGTACTTC
TRBJ2-7 | NA | TRBV5-6 | NA | CASSSLGEQYF | TGTGCCAGCAGCTCCTTGGGCGAGCAGTACTTC
TRBJ2-1 | NA | TRBV13 | TRBD2 | CASTSPGLAGTSGRAPMFF | TGTGCCAGCACATCCCCGGGACTAGCGGGGACTAGCGGGAGGGCTCCTATGTTCTTC
TRBJ2-7 | once | TRBV7-8 | NA | CASSLGVTGAYEQYF | TGTGCCAGCAGCTTAGGGGTGACAGGCGCCTACGAGCAGTACTTC
TRBJ1-1 | NA | TRBV5-5 | NA | CASSLATGNTEAFF | TGTGCCAGCAGCCTTGCGACTGGGAACACTGAAGCTTTCTTT
TRBJ1-5 | NA | TRBV19 | NA | CASRSLSGGNQPQHF | TGTGCCAGTAGGTCTTTATCCGGGGGCAATCAGCCCCAGCATTTT
TRBJ1-1 | NA | TRBV4-3 | TRBD1 | CASSRLQGALDTEAFF | TGCGCCAGCAGCCGCTTACAGGGGGCTTTGGACACTGAAGCTTTCTTT
TRBJ1-6 | NA | TRBV4-3 | NA | CASSQELGPNSPLHF | TGCGCCAGCAGCCAAGAGCTGGGGCCGAATTCACCCCTCCACTTT
TRBJ2-1 | NA | TRBV29-1 | NA | CSVDRWGRSSYNEQFF | TGCAGCGTTGACCGTTGGGGGAGGAGCTCCTACAATGAGCAGTTCTTC
TRBJ1-4 | many | TRBV28 | NA | CASSAGGWGEKLFF | TGTGCCAGCAGTGCCGGGGGATGGGGTGAAAAACTGTTTTTT
TRBJ2-7 | NA | TRBV14 | TRBD1 | CASSRDRGRYEQYF | TGTGCCAGCAGCAGGGACAGGGGGCGATACGAGCAGTACTTC
TRBJ2-5 | NA | TRBV19 | TRBD1 | CASSSWTGGTETQYF | TGTGCCAGTAGTTCCTGGACAGGGGGCACAGAGACCCAGTACTTC
TRBJ2-1 | NA | TRBV7-2 | NA | CASSLGGGVPAREQFF | TGTGCCAGCAGCTTAGGAGGCGGGGTCCCCGCGCGGGAGCAGTTCTTC
TRBJ2-1 | NA | TRBV5-1 | NA | CASSLATNYRFF | TGCGCCAGCAGCTTGGCCACGAACTATCGGTTCTTC
TRBJ2-3 | NA | TRBV19 | TRBD2 | CASKLAGEADTQYF | TGTGCCTCCAAACTAGCGGGAGAGGCAGATACGCAGTATTTT
TRBJ2-5 | NA | TRBV7-6 | NA | CASSYRGGQETQYF | TGTGCCAGCAGTTACAGGGGGGGACAAGAGACCCAGTACTTC
TRBJ1-1 | few | TRBV4-1 | TRBD1 | CASSQALGGHTEAFF | TGCGCCAGCAGCCAAGCCTTAGGGGGCCACACTGAAGCTTTCTTT
TRBJ2-7 | NA | TRBV16 | TRBD2 | CASSQYLTGGPIMSRYEQYF | TGTGCCAGCAGCCAATATCTCACGGGAGGGCCGATTATGTCTAGGTACGAGCAGTACTTC
TRBJ1-1 | NA | TRBV10-3 | NA | CAISETQVNTEAFF | TGTGCCATCAGTGAGACACAGGTGAACACTGAAGCTTTCTTT
TRBJ2-7 | NA | TRBV7-2 | NA | CASSPTGRHEQYF | TGTGCCAGCAGCCCGACAGGGAGGCACGAGCAGTACTTC
TRBJ2-7 | NA | TRBV7-8 | NA | CASSLARKGLGSEQYF | TGTGCCAGCAGCTTAGCTAGGAAGGGACTTGGAAGCGAGCAGTACTTC
TRBJ2-3 | few | TRBV5-1 | NA | CASSLEGRTSTDTQYF | TGCGCCAGCAGCTTGGAAGGGCGGACTAGCACAGATACGCAGTATTTT
TRBJ1-1 | NA | TRBV5-1 | TRBD1 | CASSTGGNTEAFF | TGCGCCAGCTCCACAGGGGGGAACACTGAAGCTTTCTTT
TRBJ1-2 | NA | TRBV19 | TRBD1 | CASSSRDSLYGYTF | TGTGCCAGTAGTAGCCGGGACAGTCTCTATGGCTACACCTTC
TRBJ1-4 | NA | TRBV19 | NA | CASSISGKGATNEKLFF | TGTGCCAGTAGTATATCGGGGAAGGGTGCAACTAATGAAAAACTGTTTTTT
TRBJ1-5 | NA | TRBV4-1 | TRBD1 | CASSQSQGALNQPQHF | TGCGCCAGCAGCCAATCACAGGGGGCCCTCAATCAGCCCCAGCATTTT
TRBJ1-4 | few | TRBV29-1 | NA | CSVSGLGEKLFF | TGCAGCGTTTCCGGACTAGGGGAAAAACTGTTTTTT
TRBJ2-3 | once | TRBV15 | NA | CATSRNQGVTDTQYF | TGTGCCACCAGCAGAAATCAGGGCGTCACAGATACGCAGTATTTT
TRBJ1-4 | NA | TRBV18 | NA | CASSPEGFANEKLFF | TGTGCCAGCTCACCGGAGGGGTTCGCTAATGAAAAACTGTTTTTT
TRBJ2-6 | once | TRBV7-8 | NA | CASSLVRLRNVLTF | TGTGCCAGCAGCTTAGTAAGGTTGAGGAACGTCCTGACTTTC
TRBJ2-2 | NA | TRBV19 | NA | CASSIVPTANTGELFF | TGTGCCAGTAGTATCGTGCCAACAGCGAACACCGGGGAGCTGTTTTTT